The rows below give T cell receptor beta chains drawn from one sample of a study of blood T cell repertoires in COVID-19. Sequencing used immunoSEQ multiplex PCR; TCRdb keeps in-frame clones, though not all of them. Of roughly 170,000 clones in the sample, 70% to 85% are singletons; the top ten hold around 6.8%. Source material: peripheral blood. Receptors were obtained from a human donor in a cohort sampled during active COVID-19. CDR3s include the opening cysteine and the closing phenylalanine or tryptophan. A D gene is named only where the DNA matches it firmly. Clone size is given for some rows only: seen once, a few or many times, or a class if the clone is expanded.

j_call clone_size v_call d_call cdr3_nt cdr3_aa
TRBJ1-2 few TRBV9 - TGTGCCAGCAGCGGAACGACAGGAACTAACTATGGCTACACCTTC CASSGTTGTNYGYTF
TRBJ2-5 - TRBV20-1 - TGCAGTGCTCGTAGCCCAGAGACCCAGTACTTC CSARSPETQYF
TRBJ2-1 - TRBV7-8 - TGTGCCAGCAGGTCCCAGGGGAGATCCTACAATGAGCAGTTCTTC CASRSQGRSYNEQFF
TRBJ2-1 - TRBV27 TRBD1 TGTGCCAGCAGCCACCCGACAGGGAAGAGCTCCTACAATGAGCAGTTCTTC CASSHPTGKSSYNEQFF
TRBJ2-1 - TRBV6-5 - TGTGCCAGCAGACAGGTTGGGTTCAATGAGCAGTTCTTC CASRQVGFNEQFF
TRBJ1-2 few TRBV21-1 - TGTGCCAGCCCCAACGGGGGTAACTATGGCTACACCTTC CASPNGGNYGYTF
TRBJ2-1 - TRBV2 - TGTGCCAGCGGAAAGACCGTCGGGGATGAGCAGTTCTTC CASGKTVGDEQFF
TRBJ2-1 - TRBV6-1 TRBD2 TGTGCCAGCAGTGAAGTGGGCGGGGGGAACAATGAGCAGTTCTTC CASSEVGGGNNEQFF
TRBJ2-7 - TRBV6-1 - TGTGCCAGCAGTGAAGCGAGCCGGGGATACGAGCAGTACTTC CASSEASRGYEQYF
TRBJ2-7 - TRBV3-1/TRBV3-2 TRBD1 TGTGCCAGCAGCCAAGCCCCGGGACAGTGGTCCTACGAGCAGTACTTC CASSQAPGQWSYEQYF
TRBJ1-2 - TRBV27 - TGTGCCAGCAGTTTAAATTCCTACCTTGCCTTTAACTATGGCTACACCTTC CASSLNSYLAFNYGYTF
TRBJ2-7 few TRBV9 - TGTGCCAGCAGCGTAGGGGACTCCAACGAGCAGTACTTC CASSVGDSNEQYF
TRBJ1-3 - TRBV2 - TGTGCCAGCAGTGACGCAGACTCTGGAAACACCATATATTTT CASSDADSGNTIYF
TRBJ1-1 - TRBV11-2 - TGTGCCAGCAGCTTAGGTGGGGCACCCACTGAAGCTTTCTTT CASSLGGAPTEAFF
TRBJ2-7 - TRBV27 - TGTGCCAGCAGTTTTAGTAGGGGCGCTTCCTACGAGCAGTACTTC CASSFSRGASYEQYF
TRBJ2-7 once TRBV18 - TGTGCCAGCTCACCATACCCAGACAAGAACGAGCAGTACTTC CASSPYPDKNEQYF
TRBJ1-6 - TRBV11-2 - TGTGCCAGCAGCCTCTCAGGGGCTAATTCACCCCTCCACTTT CASSLSGANSPLHF
TRBJ2-1 - TRBV24-1 - TGTGCCACCAGGAGCTCCTACAATGAGCAGTTCTTC CATRSSYNEQFF
TRBJ1-4 - TRBV5-1 TRBD1 TGCGCCAGCAGCATACGGGACAGCTCCACGGCAACTAATGAAAAACTGTTTTTT CASSIRDSSTATNEKLFF
TRBJ2-7 - TRBV2 - TGTGCCAGCGAAGCCTCCTACGAGCAGTACTTC CASEASYEQYF
TRBJ1-1 - TRBV12-3/TRBV12-4 - TGTGCCAGCAGTTTATCCCGGGGCACTGAAGCTTTCTTT CASSLSRGTEAFF
TRBJ1-1 - TRBV7-9 - TGTGCCAGCAGCTCCGAGGTAGACACTGAAGCTTTCTTT CASSSEVDTEAFF
TRBJ2-7 few TRBV6-5 - TGTGCCAGCAGCGTTAATGGGGCCGAGCAGTACTTC CASSVNGAEQYF
TRBJ2-2 - TRBV19 TRBD1 TGTGCCAGTAGTAAGAGCGGACAGGGGCTGAACACCGGGGAGCTGTTTTTT CASSKSGQGLNTGELFF
TRBJ1-1 - TRBV2 TRBD1 TGTGCCAGCACCGAGAACCTGGGACAGGGAGATACTGAAGCTTTCTTT CASTENLGQGDTEAFF
TRBJ1-2 - TRBV3-1/TRBV3-2 - TGTGCCAGTAGCCGGGACATCTGGAGCTATGGCTACACCTTC CASSRDIWSYGYTF
TRBJ2-1 - TRBV29-1 TRBD2 TGCAGCGTTGAAGGGTTGGCTAGCGGAGGCAATGAGCAGTTCTTC CSVEGLASGGNEQFF
TRBJ1-1 once TRBV5-4 TRBD1 TGTGCCAGCAGCTTCGGGACAGGGGGTGGCACTGAAGCTTTCTTT CASSFGTGGGTEAFF
TRBJ2-7 - TRBV6-5 TRBD2 TGTGCCAGCCCAACTAGCGGGGCCGCTGTCGAGCAGTACTTC CASPTSGAAVEQYF
TRBJ2-7 - TRBV7-8 TRBD1 TGTGCCAGCAGCTTATATGGACAGGCCTACGAGCAGTACTTC CASSLYGQAYEQYF
TRBJ2-5 - TRBV6-1 - TGTGCCAGCAGTGAAGATCAGGGATGGAAGACCCAGTACTTC CASSEDQGWKTQYF
TRBJ2-3 - TRBV2 - TGTGCCATCAACGCCGTGGATGGAGGCGATACGCAGTATTTT CAINAVDGGDTQYF
TRBJ1-2 few TRBV5-1 - TGCGCCAGCAGCTCGGGGGAAGGACGGAACTATGGCTACACCTTC CASSSGEGRNYGYTF
TRBJ1-2 - TRBV4-1 - TGCGCCAGCAGCCAAGGAACAGGTGAGGACTATGGCTACACCTTC CASSQGTGEDYGYTF
TRBJ2-5 - TRBV7-9 - TGTGCCAGCAGCTTACTTGCCAGCCAAGAGACCCAGTACTTC CASSLLASQETQYF
TRBJ2-7 - TRBV7-9 - TGTGCCAGCAGCCGCCTGGAGTCTGAGTTCTCCTACGAGCAGTACTTC CASSRLESEFSYEQYF
TRBJ2-7 - TRBV20-1 - TGCAGTGTAAGGAGGGGCTACGAGCAGTACTTC CSVRRGYEQYF
TRBJ1-5 few TRBV19 - TGTGCCAGTAGTAGGGACATCAGTCAGCCCCAGCATTTT CASSRDISQPQHF